Each of the 8 T cell receptor beta chains below was sequenced from the same sample in a study of regulatory T cells in long-lasting Graves disease. In building TCR beta libraries, iRepertoire HTBI primers were used together with Arm-PCR of CDR3 regions. TCRdb re-called the multiplex PCR reads through MiXCR, storing one row per CDR3 protein. This table holds about 470,000 distinct CDR3 sequences, roughly 20% found once. As to time point: persistent/refractory GD, antithyroid drugs over 5 years with positive TRAb. TCR sequences were obtained from RNA taken from PBMCs. Here the sequenced sample was peripheral blood mononuclear cells (PBMCs), taken when the disease was refractory, from a patient treated with antithyroid drugs. Every receptor here comes from a female donor with Graves disease.

As regards this clonotype: A much larger clone differs by one base, so this may be a read error. As DNA, the CDR3 is TGTGCCACCCATGATGGACAGGCGGGAGGTCGGCCCCAGCATTTT. It is translated as CATHDGQAGGRPQHF. The gene calls are TRBV24-1 and TRBJ1-5; TRBD1 matches 7 bases. J gave up 9 bases and V 9 bases, and 16 bases lay outside the gene matches. This CDR3 comprises 15 residues. The germline V gene encodes CDR1 KGHDR and CDR2 SFDVKD.

Of note for this clonotype: With a much larger clone just one base away, this may be a read error. The gene calls are TRBV12-5 and TRBJ1-1, with D tentatively TRBD1 (6 bases). The CDR3 totals 17 residues. The germline V gene has CDR1 LGHNT and CDR2 FRNRAP. The CDR3: CAGGSTGMVISNTEAFF. The DNA of the CDR3 is TGTGCTGGTGGTTCGACAGGCATGGTGATCTCGAACACTGAAGCTTTCTTT.

The chain couples TRBV27 to TRBJ2-3; D gene ambiguous. CDR3 length: 13 amino acids. Germline CDR1 and CDR2: MNHEY and SMNVEV (reference sequence). The germline V and J ends were trimmed by 3 bases and 4 bases, with 8 bases remaining between them. CDR3 in amino acids: CASSFGLPDTQYF. The CDR3 region has the DNA TGTGCCAGCAGTTTTGGGCTCCCAGATACGCAGTATTTT.

This clonotype was seen repeatedly, ten times or more. The chain joins TRBV19 to TRBJ1-1, with D hard to call. Germline loops: CDR1 LNHDA, CDR2 SQIVND (reference sequence). V dropped 2 bases and J dropped 3 bases, with 7 bases sitting between them. The CDR3 runs 13 residues. Here the CDR3 DNA reads TGTGCCAGTAGTATACGCCCTGACACTGAAGCTTTCTTT. This gives the protein CASSIRPDTEAFF.

This clonotype appeared many times. The gene calls are TRBV12-3 or TRBV12-4 and TRBJ2-5; perhaps TRBD2 as D (5 bases). The CDR3 consists of 13 residues. The V end lost 3 bases, the J end lost 5 bases, and 10 bases lay between the germline ends. As DNA, the CDR3 is TGTGCCAGCAGTTTTGGGAGTTTGGAGACCCAGTACTTC. Protein sequence: CASSFGSLETQYF.

This clonotype showed up many times. This chain connects TRBV6-1 to TRBJ1-5; tentative D call: TRBD1 (5 bases). V lost 7 bases and J lost 0, with 28 bases in between. Germline loops: CDR1 MNHNS, CDR2 SASEGT. The CDR3 runs to 20 residues. Here the CDR3 DNA reads TGTGCCAGCATCGCCTTTCCCTCAAACGGCAGGGTATATAGCAATCAGCCCCAGCATTTT. Translating gives CASIAFPSNGRVYSNQPQHF.

This clonotype appeared many times. The chain combines TRBV29-1 with TRBJ2-5, with D possibly being TRBD2 (5 bases). Germline CDR1 reads SQVTM; CDR2 reads ANQGSEA. V gave up 4 bases and J gave up 4 bases, with 16 bases separating them. CDR3 length equals 14 residues. For the CDR3, the DNA is TGCAGCGTTGGATTGAGGGTCGCGATAGAGACCCAGTACTTC. It yields the protein CSVGLRVAIETQYF.

This clonotype was found a few times. This chain connects TRBV20-1 to TRBJ1-2; 11 nucleotides align to TRBD1. J lost 4 bases, V lost 5 bases, and 6 bases had no gene match. CDR3 length equals 14 residues. Germline V gene lookup returns CDR1 DFQATT and CDR2 SNEGSKA (reference sequence). The CDR3 here is CSALDRGRSYGYTF. Here the CDR3 DNA reads TGCAGTGCTCTGGACAGGGGGCGTAGCTATGGCTACACCTTC.